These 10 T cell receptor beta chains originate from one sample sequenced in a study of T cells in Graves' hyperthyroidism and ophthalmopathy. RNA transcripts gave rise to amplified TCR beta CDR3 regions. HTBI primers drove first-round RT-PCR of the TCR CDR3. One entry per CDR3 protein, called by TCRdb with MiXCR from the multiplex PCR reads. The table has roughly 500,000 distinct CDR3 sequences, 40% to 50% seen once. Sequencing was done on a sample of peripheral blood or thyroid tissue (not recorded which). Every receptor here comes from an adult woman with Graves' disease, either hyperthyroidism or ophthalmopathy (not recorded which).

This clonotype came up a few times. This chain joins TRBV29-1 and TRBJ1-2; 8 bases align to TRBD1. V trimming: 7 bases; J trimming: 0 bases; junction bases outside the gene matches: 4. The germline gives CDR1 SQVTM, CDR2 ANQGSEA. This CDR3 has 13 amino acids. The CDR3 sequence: CSAQGAANYGYTF. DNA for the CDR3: TGCAGCGCTCAGGGGGCCGCTAACTATGGCTACACCTTC.

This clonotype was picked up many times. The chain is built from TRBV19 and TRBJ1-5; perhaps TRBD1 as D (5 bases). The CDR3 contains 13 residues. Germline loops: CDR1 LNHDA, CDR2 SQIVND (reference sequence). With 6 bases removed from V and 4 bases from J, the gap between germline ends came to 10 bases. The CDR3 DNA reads TGTGCCAGTAGCGACAGCTGGAATCAGCCCCAGCATTTT. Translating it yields CASSDSWNQPQHF.

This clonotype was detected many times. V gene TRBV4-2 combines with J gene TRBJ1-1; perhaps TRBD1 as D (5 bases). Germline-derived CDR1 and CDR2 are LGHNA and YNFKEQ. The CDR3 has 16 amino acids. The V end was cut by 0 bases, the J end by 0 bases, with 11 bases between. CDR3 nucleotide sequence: TGTGCCAGCAGCCAAGACAGGGTCGGGATGAACACTGAAGCTTTCTTT. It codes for CASSQDRVGMNTEAFF.

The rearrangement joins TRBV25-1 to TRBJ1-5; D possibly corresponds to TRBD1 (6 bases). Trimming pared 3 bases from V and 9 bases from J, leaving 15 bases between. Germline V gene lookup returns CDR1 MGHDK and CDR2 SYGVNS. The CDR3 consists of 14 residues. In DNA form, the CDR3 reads TGTGCCAGCAGTGAGGGGAGGGGCAGGGGGCCCCAGCATTTT. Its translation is CASSEGRGRGPQHF.

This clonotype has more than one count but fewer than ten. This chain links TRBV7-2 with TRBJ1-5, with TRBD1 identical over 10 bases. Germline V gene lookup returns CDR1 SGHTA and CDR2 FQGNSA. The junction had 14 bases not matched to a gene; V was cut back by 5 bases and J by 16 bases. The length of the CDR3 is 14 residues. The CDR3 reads CASSPTGGASPSHF. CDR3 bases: TGTGCCAGCAGCCCGACAGGGGGCGCCTCCCCTTCCCATTTT.

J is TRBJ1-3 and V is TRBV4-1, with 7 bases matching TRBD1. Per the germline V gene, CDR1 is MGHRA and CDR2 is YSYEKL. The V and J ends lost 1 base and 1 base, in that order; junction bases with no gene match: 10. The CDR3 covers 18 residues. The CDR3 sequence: CASSQGVARGISGNTIYF. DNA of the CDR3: TGCGCCAGCAGCCAAGGAGTGGCCAGGGGGATATCTGGAAACACCATATATTTT.

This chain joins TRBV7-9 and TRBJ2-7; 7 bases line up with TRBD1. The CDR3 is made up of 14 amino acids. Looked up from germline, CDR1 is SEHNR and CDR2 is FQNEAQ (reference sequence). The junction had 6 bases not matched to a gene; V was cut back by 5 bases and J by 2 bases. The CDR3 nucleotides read TGTGCCAGCAGCGCCCCGGGACAGACCTACGAGCAGTACTTC. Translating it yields CASSAPGQTYEQYF.

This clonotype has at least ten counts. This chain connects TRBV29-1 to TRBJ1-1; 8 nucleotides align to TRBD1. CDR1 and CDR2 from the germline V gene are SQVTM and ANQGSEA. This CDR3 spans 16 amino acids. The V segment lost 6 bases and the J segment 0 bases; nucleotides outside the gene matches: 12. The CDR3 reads CSVAGTGGPMNTEAFF. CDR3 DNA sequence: TGCAGCGTGGCCGGGACAGGTGGTCCTATGAACACTGAAGCTTTCTTT.

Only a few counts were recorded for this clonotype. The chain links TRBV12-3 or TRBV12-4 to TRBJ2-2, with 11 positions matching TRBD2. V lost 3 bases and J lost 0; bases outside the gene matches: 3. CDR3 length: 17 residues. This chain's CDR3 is CASSLPSGRTNTGELFF. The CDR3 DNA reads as TGTGCCAGCAGTTTGCCTAGCGGGAGGACGAACACCGGGGAGCTGTTTTTT.

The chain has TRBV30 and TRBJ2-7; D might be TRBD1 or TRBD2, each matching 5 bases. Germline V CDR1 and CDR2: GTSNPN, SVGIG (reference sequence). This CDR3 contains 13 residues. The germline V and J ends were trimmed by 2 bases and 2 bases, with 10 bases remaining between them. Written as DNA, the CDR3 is TGTGCCTGGAGTCGGGACGACGCCTACGAGCAGTACTTC. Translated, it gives CAWSRDDAYEQYF.